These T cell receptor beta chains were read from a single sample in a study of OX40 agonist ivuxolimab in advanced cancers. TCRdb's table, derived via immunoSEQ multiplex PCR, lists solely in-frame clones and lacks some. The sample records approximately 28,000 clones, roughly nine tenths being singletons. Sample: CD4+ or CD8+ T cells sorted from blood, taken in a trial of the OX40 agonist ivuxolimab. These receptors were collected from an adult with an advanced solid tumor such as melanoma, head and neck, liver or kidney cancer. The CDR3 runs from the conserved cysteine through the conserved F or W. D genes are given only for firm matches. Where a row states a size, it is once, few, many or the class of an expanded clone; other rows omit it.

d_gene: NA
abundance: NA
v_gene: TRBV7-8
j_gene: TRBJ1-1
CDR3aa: CASSLVVTMAFF
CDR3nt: TGTGCCAGCAGCTTAGTGGTGACAATGGCTTTCTTT

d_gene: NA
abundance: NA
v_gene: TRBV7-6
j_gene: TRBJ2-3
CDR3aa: CASSLVADTQYF
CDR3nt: TGTGCCAGCAGCTTAGTTGCAGATACGCAGTATTTT

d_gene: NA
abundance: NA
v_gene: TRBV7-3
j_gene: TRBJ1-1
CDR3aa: CASSLAHENTEAFF
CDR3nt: TGTGCCAGCAGCTTAGCACACGAGAACACTGAAGCTTTCTTT

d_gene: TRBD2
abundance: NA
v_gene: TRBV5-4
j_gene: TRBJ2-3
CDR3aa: CASSLGLAGVGDTQYF
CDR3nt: TGTGCCAGCAGCTTGGGACTAGCGGGGGTGGGAGATACGCAGTATTTT

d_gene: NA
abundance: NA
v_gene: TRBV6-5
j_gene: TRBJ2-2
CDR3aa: CASSYGVNTGELFF
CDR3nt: TGTGCCAGCAGTTACGGTGTAAACACCGGGGAGCTGTTTTTT

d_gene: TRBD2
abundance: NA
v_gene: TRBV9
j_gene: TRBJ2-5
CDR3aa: CASSPGTSGEQETQYF
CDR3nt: TGTGCCAGCAGCCCCGGGACTAGCGGCGAACAAGAGACCCAGTACTTC

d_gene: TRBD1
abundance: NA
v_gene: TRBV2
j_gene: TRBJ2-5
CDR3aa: CASVVTTGIFQETQYF
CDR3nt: TGTGCCAGCGTAGTTACGACAGGGATCTTCCAAGAGACCCAGTACTTC

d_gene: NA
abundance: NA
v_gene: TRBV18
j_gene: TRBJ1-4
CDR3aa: CASSPGPLGRTNEKLFF
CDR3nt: TGTGCCAGCTCACCGGGACCCCTGGGAAGAACTAATGAAAAACTGTTTTTT

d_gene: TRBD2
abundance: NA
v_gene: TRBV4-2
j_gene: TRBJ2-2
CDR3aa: CASSQGLAGPNTGELFF
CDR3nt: TGTGCCAGCAGCCAAGGGCTAGCGGGACCGAACACCGGGGAGCTGTTTTTT

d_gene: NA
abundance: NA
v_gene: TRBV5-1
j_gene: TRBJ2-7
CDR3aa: CASSYSTYEQYF
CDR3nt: TGCGCCAGCAGCTATTCTACCTACGAGCAGTACTTC

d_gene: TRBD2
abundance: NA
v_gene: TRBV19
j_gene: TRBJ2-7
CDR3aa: CASSEGLAGIYEQYF
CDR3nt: TGTGCCAGTAGTGAGGGACTAGCGGGAATCTACGAGCAGTACTTC

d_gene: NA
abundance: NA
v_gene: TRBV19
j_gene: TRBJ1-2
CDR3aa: CASSGTTAQGFGYTF
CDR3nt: TGTGCCAGTAGTGGAACGACCGCCCAGGGATTTGGCTACACCTTC

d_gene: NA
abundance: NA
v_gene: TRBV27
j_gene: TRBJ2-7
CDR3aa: CASSLFSYEQYF
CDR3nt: TGTGCCAGCAGTTTGTTTTCCTACGAGCAGTACTTC

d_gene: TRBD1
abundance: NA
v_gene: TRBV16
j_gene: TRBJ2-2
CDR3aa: CASSLLGQGNTGELFF
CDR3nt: TGTGCCAGCAGTCTTCTGGGACAGGGGAACACCGGGGAGCTGTTTTTT

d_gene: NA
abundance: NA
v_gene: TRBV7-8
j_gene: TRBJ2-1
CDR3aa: CASSLGGILSSYNEQFF
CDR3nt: TGTGCCAGCAGCTTAGGAGGGATCCTGAGCTCCTACAATGAGCAGTTCTTC

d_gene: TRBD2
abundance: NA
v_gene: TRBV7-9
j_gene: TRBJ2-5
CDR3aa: CASSLTSAQETQYF
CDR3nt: TGTGCCAGCAGCTTGACTAGCGCGCAAGAGACCCAGTACTTC

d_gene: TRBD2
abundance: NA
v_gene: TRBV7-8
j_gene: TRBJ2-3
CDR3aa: CATHLLRRGAGDTQYF
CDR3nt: TGTGCCACGCATCTACTGAGGCGGGGGGCTGGAGATACGCAGTATTTT

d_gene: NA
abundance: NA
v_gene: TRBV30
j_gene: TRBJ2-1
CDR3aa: CAWRERTYNEQFF
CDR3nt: TGTGCCTGGAGGGAAAGGACGTACAATGAGCAGTTCTTC

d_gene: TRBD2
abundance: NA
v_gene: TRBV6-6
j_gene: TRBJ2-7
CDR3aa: CASSWPSGMAYEQYF
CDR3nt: TGTGCCAGCAGTTGGCCTAGCGGGATGGCCTACGAGCAGTACTTC

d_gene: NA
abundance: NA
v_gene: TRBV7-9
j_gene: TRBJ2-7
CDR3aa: CASSSLGAEQYF
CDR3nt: TGTGCCAGCAGTAGCTTAGGTGCCGAGCAGTACTTC

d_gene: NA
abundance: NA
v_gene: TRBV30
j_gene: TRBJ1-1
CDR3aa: CAWTKNGRAEAFF
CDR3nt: TGTGCCTGGACCAAAAACGGAAGGGCTGAAGCTTTCTTT

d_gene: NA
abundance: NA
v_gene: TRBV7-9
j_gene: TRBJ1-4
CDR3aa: CASSPRTAVHEKLFF
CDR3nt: TGTGCCAGCAGCCCCAGGACAGCCGTTCATGAAAAACTGTTTTTT

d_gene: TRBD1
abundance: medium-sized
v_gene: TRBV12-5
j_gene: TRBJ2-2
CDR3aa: CASGLVDSGQGDTGELFF
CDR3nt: TGTGCTAGTGGTTTGGTGGATTCGGGACAGGGCGACACCGGGGAGCTGTTTTTT

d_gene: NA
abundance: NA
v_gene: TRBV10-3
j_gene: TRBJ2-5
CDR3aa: CAISETADFQETQYF
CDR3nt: TGTGCCATCAGTGAGACGGCAGATTTCCAAGAGACCCAGTACTTC

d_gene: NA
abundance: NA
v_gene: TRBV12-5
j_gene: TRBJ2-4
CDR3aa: CASLADKALAKNIQYF
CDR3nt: TGTGCTAGTTTGGCGGATAAGGCTTTAGCCAAAAACATTCAGTACTTC

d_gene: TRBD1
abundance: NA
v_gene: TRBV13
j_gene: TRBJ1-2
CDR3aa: CASSPPDRDYGYTF
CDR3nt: TGTGCCAGCAGCCCTCCGGACAGGGACTATGGCTACACCTTC

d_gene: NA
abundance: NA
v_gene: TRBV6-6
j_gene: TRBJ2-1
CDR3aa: CASRLMGYNEQFF
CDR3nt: TGTGCCAGCAGGCTGATGGGGTACAATGAGCAGTTCTTC

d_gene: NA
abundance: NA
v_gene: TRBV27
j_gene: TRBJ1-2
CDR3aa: CASTDGYGYTF
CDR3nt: TGTGCCAGCACGGACGGCTATGGCTACACCTTC

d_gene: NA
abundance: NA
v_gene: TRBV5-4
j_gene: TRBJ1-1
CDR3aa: CASSNDPPYGTEAFF
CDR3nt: TGTGCCAGCAGCAACGACCCGCCGTACGGCACTGAAGCTTTCTTT

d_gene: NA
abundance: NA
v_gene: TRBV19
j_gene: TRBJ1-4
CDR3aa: CASSTWALDQLFF
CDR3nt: TGTGCCAGTAGTACTTGGGCCCTTGATCAACTGTTTTTT

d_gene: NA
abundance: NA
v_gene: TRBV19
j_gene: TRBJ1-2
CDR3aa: CASSIDFDDGYTF
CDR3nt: TGTGCCAGTAGTATAGATTTCGACGATGGCTACACCTTC

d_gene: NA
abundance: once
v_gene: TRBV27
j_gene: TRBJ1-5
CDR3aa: CASSLRAADQPQHF
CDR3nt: TGTGCCAGCAGTTTGAGGGCGGCGGATCAGCCCCAGCATTTT

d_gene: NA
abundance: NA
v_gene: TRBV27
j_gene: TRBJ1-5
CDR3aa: CASSGFGGNNQPQHF
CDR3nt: TGTGCCAGCAGTGGCTTTGGGGGGAACAATCAGCCCCAGCATTTT

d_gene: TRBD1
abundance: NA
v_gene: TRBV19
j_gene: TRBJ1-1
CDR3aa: CASSMTGTTEAFF
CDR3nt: TGTGCCAGTAGCATGACAGGGACCACTGAAGCTTTCTTT

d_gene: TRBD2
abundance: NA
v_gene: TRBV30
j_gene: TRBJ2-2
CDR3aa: CAWRLTLGRGHGELFF
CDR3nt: TGTGCCTGGAGATTAACATTGGGGAGGGGCCACGGGGAGCTGTTTTTT

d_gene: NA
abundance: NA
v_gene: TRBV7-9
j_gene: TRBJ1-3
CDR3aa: CASSLGDEGWRAGNTIYF
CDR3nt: TGTGCCAGCAGCTTAGGGGACGAAGGCTGGAGAGCTGGAAACACCATATATTTT

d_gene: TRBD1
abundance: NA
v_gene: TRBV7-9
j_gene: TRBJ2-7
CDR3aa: CASSPGTGISYEQYF
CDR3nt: TGTGCCAGCAGCCCAGGGACAGGGATCTCCTACGAGCAGTACTTC

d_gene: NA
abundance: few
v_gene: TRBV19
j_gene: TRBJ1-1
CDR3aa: CASSIQGGRNTEAFF
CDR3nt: TGTGCCAGTAGTATCCAGGGAGGCAGGAACACTGAAGCTTTCTTT

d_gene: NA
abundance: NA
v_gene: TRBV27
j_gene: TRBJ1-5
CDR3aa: CASSLSGWNQPQHF
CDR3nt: TGTGCCAGCAGTTTATCGGGGTGGAATCAGCCCCAGCATTTT

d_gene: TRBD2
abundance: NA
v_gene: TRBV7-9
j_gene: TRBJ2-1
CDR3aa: CASRHGETSGRAREQFF
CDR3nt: TGTGCCAGCAGGCATGGGGAAACTAGCGGGAGGGCCCGTGAGCAGTTCTTC

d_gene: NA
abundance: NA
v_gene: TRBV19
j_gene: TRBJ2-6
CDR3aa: CASSIPGNPSGANVLTF
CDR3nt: TGTGCCAGTAGTATACCAGGGAACCCCTCTGGGGCCAACGTCCTGACTTTC

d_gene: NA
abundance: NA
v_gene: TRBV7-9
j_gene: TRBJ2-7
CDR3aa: CASRPQGFNEQYF
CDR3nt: TGTGCCAGCAGACCCCAGGGGTTTAACGAGCAGTACTTC

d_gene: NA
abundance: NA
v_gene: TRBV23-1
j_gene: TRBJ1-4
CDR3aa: CASSRQAATNEKLFF
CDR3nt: TGCGCCAGCAGTCGACAGGCTGCAACTAATGAAAAACTGTTTTTT

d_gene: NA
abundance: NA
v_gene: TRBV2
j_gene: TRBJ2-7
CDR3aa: CASITTPEGSYEQYF
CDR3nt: TGTGCCAGCATCACAACCCCAGAGGGGAGCTACGAGCAGTACTTC

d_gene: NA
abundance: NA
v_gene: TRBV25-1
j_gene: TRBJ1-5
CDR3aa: CASSHGTANQPQHF
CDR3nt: TGTGCCAGCAGCCACGGGACGGCGAATCAGCCCCAGCATTTT

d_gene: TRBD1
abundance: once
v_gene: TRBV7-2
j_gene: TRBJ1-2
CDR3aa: CASSLRDRHRNGYTF
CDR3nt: TGTGCCAGCAGCCTCCGGGACAGGCACCGGAATGGCTACACCTTC

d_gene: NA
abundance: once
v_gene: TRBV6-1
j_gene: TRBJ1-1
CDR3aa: CASKRWTGTEAFF
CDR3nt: TGTGCCAGCAAGAGATGGACGGGCACTGAAGCTTTCTTT

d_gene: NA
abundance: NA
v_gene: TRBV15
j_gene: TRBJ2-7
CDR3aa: CATAQPSEDISYEQYF
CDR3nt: TGTGCCACCGCCCAACCTTCGGAAGACATCTCCTACGAGCAGTACTTC

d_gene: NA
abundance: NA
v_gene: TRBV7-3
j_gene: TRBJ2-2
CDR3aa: CASSSLDTGKSTGELFF
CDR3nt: TGTGCCAGCAGCTCCCTCGACACAGGGAAGTCCACCGGGGAGCTGTTTTTT

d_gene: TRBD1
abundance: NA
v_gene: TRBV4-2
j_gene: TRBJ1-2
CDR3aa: CASSQDNRGQVGYTF
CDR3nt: TGTGCCAGCAGCCAAGATAACAGGGGGCAGGTAGGCTACACCTTC

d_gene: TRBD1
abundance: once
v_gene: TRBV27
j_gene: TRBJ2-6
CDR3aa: CASGPGTGTGANVLTF
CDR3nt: TGTGCCAGCGGTCCCGGGACAGGGACGGGGGCCAACGTCCTGACTTTC

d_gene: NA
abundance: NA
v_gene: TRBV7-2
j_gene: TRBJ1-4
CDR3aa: CASSLVSGTKELFF
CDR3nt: TGTGCCAGCAGCTTAGTTTCGGGTACCAAGGAACTGTTTTTT